These T cell receptor beta chains were read from a single sample in a study of blood T cell repertoires in COVID-19. The protocol was immunoSEQ multiplex PCR, while the TCRdb copy is restricted to in-frame clones and leaves out a portion. Of about 240,000 clones in the sample, roughly four fifths were seen once. The sequenced sample consisted of peripheral blood. Receptors were obtained from a woman of 80 years or more with COVID-19, enrolled during active disease. CDR3s include the opening cysteine and the closing phenylalanine or tryptophan. Each record gives: J gene, CDR3 length, D gene, V gene, clone size, CDR3 protein, CDR3 DNA. The D gene is left open where the match is weak. Some rows mark clone size as missing; the rest say once, few, many or name a class of expanded clone.

TRBJ2-3,15,.,TRBV18,.,CASSLTKARVDTQYF,TGTGCCAGCTCACTCACCAAAGCTCGGGTAGATACGCAGTATTTT
TRBJ2-5,14,.,TRBV5-4,.,CASSPRQNQETQYF,TGTGCCAGCAGCCCTAGACAGAACCAAGAGACCCAGTACTTC
TRBJ2-2,12,.,TRBV30,.,CAWTPGIGELFF,TGTGCCTGGACCCCGGGGATCGGGGAGCTGTTTTTT
TRBJ1-5,13,.,TRBV30,.,CAWSAQGNQPQHF,TGTGCCTGGAGTGCGCAGGGGAATCAGCCCCAGCATTTT
TRBJ2-2,15,TRBD1,TRBV7-2,few,CASKLDRGMTGELFF,TGTGCCAGCAAGCTGGACAGGGGAATGACCGGGGAGCTGTTTTTT
TRBJ1-2,15,.,TRBV28,.,CASTGGGGGLTGYTF,TGTGCCAGCACCGGAGGGGGGGGAGGTTTAACTGGCTACACCTTC
TRBJ2-6,15,.,TRBV28,once,CASSDNRSGANVLTF,TGTGCCAGCAGCGACAACCGCTCTGGGGCCAACGTCCTGACTTTC
TRBJ1-2,15,.,TRBV13,once,CASSSRMTGDYGYTF,TGTGCCAGCAGCTCGCGAATGACAGGAGACTATGGCTACACCTTC
TRBJ1-6,13,.,TRBV5-4,.,CATTLGGNSPLHF,TGTGCCACTACTTTGGGGGGTAATTCACCCCTCCACTTT
TRBJ1-1,13,.,TRBV6-9,.,CASSYHRETEAFF,TGTGCCAGCAGTTATCACAGGGAAACTGAAGCTTTCTTT
TRBJ2-5,17,TRBD1,TRBV5-1,once,CASSSPRDRGLGETQYF,TGCGCCAGCAGCTCACCCCGGGACAGGGGGCTGGGAGAGACCCAGTACTTC
TRBJ2-5,13,TRBD2,TRBV19,.,CASRFSGGETQYF,TGTGCCAGTAGGTTTAGCGGGGGAGAGACCCAGTACTTC
TRBJ1-3,14,.,TRBV5-6,.,CASSLGIAGNTIYF,TGTGCCAGCAGCTTGGGCATAGCTGGAAACACCATATATTTT
TRBJ2-4,11,TRBD1,TRBV29-1,few,CSAEQGYIQYF,TGCAGCGCGGAACAGGGGTACATTCAGTACTTC
TRBJ1-3,15,.,TRBV5-1,.,CASSLAGGEINTIYF,TGCGCCAGCAGCTTGGCCGGGGGGGAAATCAACACCATATATTTT
TRBJ1-5,15,TRBD1,TRBV19,.,CASTDIGTGNQPQHF,TGTGCCAGTACAGATATAGGGACAGGGAATCAGCCCCAGCATTTT
TRBJ1-5,13,.,TRBV6-4,.,CASSPGLNQPQHF,TGTGCCAGCAGCCCCGGTCTCAATCAGCCCCAGCATTTT
TRBJ1-3,15,.,TRBV27,.,CASSLVGGSGNTIYF,TGTGCCAGCAGTTTGGTAGGGGGCTCTGGAAACACCATATATTTT
TRBJ2-3,17,TRBD2,TRBV5-1,.,CASSVVGFTSGFDTQYF,TGCGCCAGCAGCGTCGTCGGTTTTACTAGCGGGTTCGATACGCAGTATTTT
TRBJ1-1,13,TRBD1,TRBV7-2,.,CASSLGQGDEAFF,TGTGCCAGCAGCTTGGGACAGGGCGATGAAGCTTTCTTT
TRBJ1-3,13,.,TRBV2,few,CASRLTAGNTIYF,TGTGCCAGCAGGTTGACAGCCGGAAACACCATATATTTT
TRBJ2-3,13,TRBD2,TRBV19,.,CASSLERGDTQYF,TGTGCCAGTAGTCTCGAGCGGGGCGATACGCAGTATTTT
TRBJ2-1,14,TRBD1,TRBV5-6,.,CASSFGTGGHEQFF,TGTGCCAGCAGCTTCGGGACAGGGGGGCATGAGCAGTTCTTC
TRBJ2-5,15,TRBD1,TRBV5-4,.,CASPNQGAADRTQYF,TGTGCCAGCCCGAATCAGGGGGCCGCGGATCGGACCCAGTACTTC
TRBJ2-3,16,TRBD2,TRBV3-1/TRBV3-2,few,CASSQRGLAGLDTQYF,TGTGCCAGCAGCCAACGGGGACTAGCGGGATTGGATACGCAGTATTTT
TRBJ1-3,14,.,TRBV6-5,.,CATSVTGIGNTIYF,TGTGCCACCTCAGTTACCGGGATTGGAAACACCATATATTTT
TRBJ2-2,17,.,TRBV5-4,.,CASSPDLLATNTGELFF,TGTGCCAGCAGCCCGGACCTTCTAGCGACGAACACCGGGGAGCTGTTTTTT
TRBJ2-3,17,TRBD2,TRBV20-1,.,CSASGLPGAGVTDTQYF,TGCAGTGCTAGTGGCCTACCAGGCGCGGGAGTCACAGATACGCAGTATTTT
TRBJ2-1,17,.,TRBV24-1,once,CATSDLDGRGNSNEQFF,TGTGCCACCAGTGATTTAGACGGGCGAGGGAATTCTAATGAGCAGTTCTTC
TRBJ2-7,15,TRBD1,TRBV28,many,CASSSYGTGGDEQYF,TGTGCCAGCAGTTCTTACGGGACAGGGGGCGACGAGCAGTACTTC
TRBJ2-7,19,.,TRBV4-1,.,CASSQDTAQLGHPIDEQYF,TGCGCCAGCAGCCAAGATACAGCCCAGCTGGGACATCCCATTGACGAGCAGTACTTC
TRBJ1-6,16,.,TRBV6-5,.,CASSYSPQAGNSPLHF,TGTGCCAGCAGTTACTCGCCGCAGGCAGGGAATTCACCCCTCCACTTT
TRBJ2-5,15,TRBD2,TRBV18,.,CASSPSLAVQETQYF,TGTGCCAGCTCACCCTCACTAGCGGTTCAAGAGACCCAGTACTTC
TRBJ2-1,15,.,TRBV4-2,once,CASSQDLDTYNEQFF,TGTGCCAGCAGCCAAGATCTCGACACGTACAATGAGCAGTTCTTC
TRBJ1-2,15,.,TRBV5-6,few,CASSLSTASNYGYTF,TGTGCCAGCAGCTTGAGTACAGCCTCTAACTATGGCTACACCTTC
TRBJ2-7,15,TRBD2,TRBV4-2,.,CASSQDGGRAYEQYF,TGTGCCAGCAGCCAAGATGGAGGGAGGGCCTACGAGCAGTACTTC
TRBJ2-1,14,.,TRBV7-8,.,CASSRRGLGNEQFF,TGTGCCAGCAGCCGACGCGGGCTTGGGAATGAGCAGTTCTTC
TRBJ2-3,15,.,TRBV28,.,CASRPGGGTTDTQYF,TGTGCCAGCAGGCCGGGCGGGGGCACCACAGATACGCAGTATTTT
TRBJ1-1,13,TRBD1,TRBV12-3/TRBV12-4,.,CASSKFGQGEAFF,TGTGCCAGCAGCAAATTCGGACAGGGCGAAGCTTTCTTT
TRBJ1-1,14,.,TRBV5-1,.,CASSLGQRGTEAFF,TGCGCCAGCAGCTTGGGGCAAAGGGGAACTGAAGCTTTCTTT
TRBJ2-7,14,TRBD1,TRBV5-4,.,CASSPRQGPYEQYF,TGTGCCAGCAGCCCAAGACAGGGCCCTTACGAGCAGTACTTC
TRBJ1-5,16,.,TRBV7-2,.,CASSPGGLMGNQPQHF,TGTGCCAGCAGCCCCGGAGGTTTGATGGGCAATCAGCCCCAGCATTTT
TRBJ2-1,14,.,TRBV2,.,CASGQGQLYNEQFF,TGTGCCTCCGGCCAAGGACAGCTCTACAATGAGCAGTTCTTC
TRBJ1-6,14,.,TRBV30,.,CAWSGAVRNSPLHF,TGTGCCTGGAGTGGTGCAGTTCGAAATTCACCCCTCCACTTT
TRBJ2-5,13,.,TRBV28,.,CASSPGFEETQYF,TGTGCCAGCAGTCCAGGGTTCGAAGAGACCCAGTACTTC